This is a list of T cell receptor beta chains from one sample in a study of T-cell reconstitution after alpha-beta-depleted transplantation in children. TCRdb re-called the PCR reads with MiXCR, one entry per CDR3 protein. This table holds almost 250,000 distinct CDR3 sequences, around 25% found once. The sample consisted of PBMCs, taken before TCRalphabeta/CD19-depleted stem cell transplant. These receptors came from a girl under 10 years old with Fanconi anemia, due to receive a stem cell transplant. CDR3s include the opening cysteine and the closing phenylalanine or tryptophan. The D gene is left open where the match is weak. Clone size is stated in some rows and not others, as once, few, many or a class when expanded.

D | size | J | V | length | CDR3 | DNA
. | many | TRBJ2-7 | TRBV20-1 | 15 | CSARGGREHAYEQYF | TGCAGTGCTAGGGGGGGGCGGGAGCACGCCTACGAGCAGTACTTC
TRBD1 | . | TRBJ2-3 | TRBV5-1 | 16 | CASSSMTGASTDTQYF | TGCGCCAGCAGCTCGATGACAGGGGCTAGCACAGATACGCAGTATTTT
. | . | TRBJ2-1 | TRBV6-1 | 14 | CASTPAGDYNEQFF | TGTGCCAGCACCCCAGCAGGGGACTACAATGAGCAGTTCTTC
. | . | TRBJ1-4 | TRBV29-1 | 13 | CSASGSTNEKLFF | TGCAGCGCCTCGGGTTCAACTAATGAAAAACTGTTTTTT
TRBD1 | many | TRBJ2-7 | TRBV4-1 | 15 | CASSQELTGAYEQYF | TGCGCCAGCAGCCAAGAACTAACAGGGGCCTACGAGCAGTACTTC
. | many | TRBJ2-1 | TRBV4-2 | 17 | CASSKRGGAIGLYEQFF | TGTGCCAGCAGCAAGAGGGGGGGGGCAATCGGGCTTTATGAGCAGTTCTTC
TRBD2 | few | TRBJ2-1 | TRBV7-3 | 14 | CASSRLAGENEQFF | TGTGCCAGCAGCCGATTAGCGGGAGAGAATGAGCAGTTCTTC
. | . | TRBJ1-1 | TRBV11-2 | 13 | CASSPMRGVTAFF | TGTGCCAGCAGCCCAATGCGCGGGGTTACGGCTTTCTTT
. | many | TRBJ1-3 | TRBV29-1 | 13 | CSVEGGSGNTIYF | TGCAGCGTTGAGGGGGGGTCTGGAAACACCATATATTTT
. | . | TRBJ2-1 | TRBV3-1 | 15 | CASSQDGLDGDEQFF | TGTGCCAGCAGCCAAGATGGGCTAGACGGCGATGAGCAGTTCTTC
. | many | TRBJ2-1 | TRBV6-5 | 14 | CASSYSPRGNEQFF | TGTGCCAGCAGTTACAGCCCACGAGGTAATGAGCAGTTCTTC
. | . | TRBJ2-3 | TRBV6-6 | 13 | CATLRVSTDTQYF | TGTGCTACACTTAGGGTATCGACAGATACGCAGTATTTT
. | many | TRBJ2-5 | TRBV20-1 | 13 | CSAIWGAEETQYF | TGCAGTGCTATTTGGGGGGCCGAAGAGACCCAGTACTTC
TRBD1 | few | TRBJ2-2 | TRBV7-9 | 16 | CASPGQMNPNTGELFF | TGTGCCAGCCCGGGACAGATGAATCCGAACACCGGGGAGCTGTTTTTT
. | many | TRBJ2-1 | TRBV29-1 | 11 | CSVLRGNEQFF | TGCAGCGTTCTAAGGGGTAATGAGCAGTTCTTC
. | . | TRBJ1-1 | TRBV20-1 | 14 | CSARSPGSITEAFF | TGCAGTGCTAGATCCCCAGGGTCTATCACTGAAGCTTTCTTT
TRBD2 | few | TRBJ2-7 | TRBV7-3 | 15 | CASSQTSGGPHEQYF | TGTGCCAGCAGCCAGACTAGCGGGGGGCCTCACGAGCAGTACTTC
TRBD2 | many | TRBJ2-1 | TRBV20-1 | 16 | CSARDLGGTGYNEQFF | TGCAGTGCTAGAGACCTCGGGGGGACGGGTTACAATGAGCAGTTCTTC
. | . | TRBJ2-3 | TRBV4-2 | 15 | CASSQAPHVTDTQYF | TGTGCCAGCAGCCAAGCCCCACACGTCACAGATACGCAGTATTTT
. | . | TRBJ1-1 | TRBV10-3 | 12 | CAISEQNTEAFF | TGTGCCATCAGTGAACAGAACACTGAAGCTTTCTTT
TRBD1 | . | TRBJ2-7 | TRBV2 | 12 | CARGTGVGEQYF | TGTGCCCGCGGGACAGGGGTGGGCGAGCAGTACTTC
. | few | TRBJ1-4 | TRBV10-3 | 15 | CAISESASGDEKLFF | TGTGCCATCAGTGAGTCGGCGTCCGGGGATGAAAAACTGTTTTTT
. | . | TRBJ2-1 | TRBV6-1 | 15 | CASSVQGGSYNEQFF | TGTGCCAGCAGTGTACAAGGGGGCTCCTACAATGAGCAGTTCTTC
TRBD2 | . | TRBJ2-1 | TRBV5-4 | 16 | CASSPTGGPSYNEQFF | TGTGCCAGCAGCCCGACGGGAGGGCCCTCGTACAATGAGCAGTTCTTC
TRBD1 | . | TRBJ1-6 | TRBV20-1 | 16 | CSAREPGTGREVALHF | TGCAGTGCTAGAGAACCTGGGACAGGGAGGGAGGTAGCCCTCCACTTT
. | . | TRBJ2-5 | TRBV7-3 | 13 | CASSLYRMETQYF | TGTGCCAGCAGCTTATACAGAATGGAGACCCAGTACTTC
TRBD1 | many | TRBJ1-3 | TRBV20-1 | 15 | CSAMDRADSGNTIYF | TGCAGTGCCATGGACAGGGCCGACTCTGGAAACACCATATATTTT
TRBD1 | . | TRBJ1-3 | TRBV6-1 | 17 | CASSPDRGVFAGNTIYF | TGTGCCAGCAGCCCGGACAGGGGAGTATTCGCTGGAAACACCATATATTTT
. | many | TRBJ1-3 | TRBV21-1 | 16 | CASSKSVAGGGNTIYF | TGTGCCAGCAGCAAAAGCGTGGCAGGGGGTGGAAACACCATATATTTT
TRBD2 | . | TRBJ2-1 | TRBV6-2/TRBV6-3 | 13 | CASSYGGGNEQFF | TGTGCCAGCAGTTACGGCGGGGGCAATGAGCAGTTCTTC
. | few | TRBJ2-1 | TRBV28 | 14 | CASSMWGANNEQFF | TGTGCCAGCAGTATGTGGGGGGCTAACAATGAGCAGTTCTTC
. | . | TRBJ2-5 | TRBV18 | 14 | CASSQGRNGETQYF | TGTGCCAGCTCACAGGGACGAAACGGAGAGACCCAGTACTTC
TRBD2 | . | TRBJ2-7 | TRBV20-1 | 13 | CSARTSFLYEQYF | TGCAGTGCTAGGACTAGCTTCCTTTACGAGCAGTACTTC
TRBD1 | many | TRBJ2-7 | TRBV6-5 | 16 | CASSYSPGQGTYEQYF | TGTGCCAGCAGTTACTCACCGGGACAGGGAACCTACGAGCAGTACTTC
. | . | TRBJ2-5 | TRBV6-5 | 15 | CASSYQGRWKETQYF | TGTGCCAGCAGTTATCAGGGGAGATGGAAAGAGACCCAGTACTTC
. | many | TRBJ1-2 | TRBV20-1 | 14 | CSARGGDPNYGYTF | TGCAGTGCTAGAGGCGGGGACCCCAACTATGGCTACACCTTC
TRBD1 | few | TRBJ2-3 | TRBV5-1 | 15 | CASSRGTGSTDTQYF | TGCGCCAGCAGCCGGGGGACAGGAAGCACAGATACGCAGTATTTT
TRBD1 | . | TRBJ2-1 | TRBV10-3 | 18 | CAISESHGPGQGFNEQFF | TGTGCCATCAGTGAGTCACACGGACCGGGACAGGGTTTTAATGAGCAGTTCTTC
. | many | TRBJ2-7 | TRBV19 | 14 | CASSIFQGNYEQYF | TGTGCCAGTAGTATATTTCAGGGGAACTACGAGCAGTACTTC
. | many | TRBJ2-3 | TRBV25-1 | 15 | CASSGWTEYTDTQYF | TGTGCCAGCAGTGGATGGACAGAATACACAGATACGCAGTATTTT
TRBD2 | . | TRBJ2-7 | TRBV29-1 | 14 | CSVDSGTSGYEQYF | TGCAGCGTTGATTCGGGGACTAGCGGCTACGAGCAGTACTTC
. | few | TRBJ1-2 | TRBV25-1 | 12 | CASTAITGGYTF | TGTGCCAGCACAGCCATTACGGGGGGCTACACCTTC
TRBD1 | . | TRBJ2-7 | TRBV29-1 | 14 | CSVYEGTGDYEQYF | TGCAGCGTCTACGAGGGGACAGGGGACTACGAGCAGTACTTC
. | many | TRBJ2-2 | TRBV29-1 | 13 | CSCQILNTGELFF | TGCAGTTGTCAAATCCTGAACACCGGGGAGCTGTTTTTT
. | few | TRBJ1-1 | TRBV6-5 | 16 | CASSYSGRVGDTEAFF | TGTGCCAGCAGTTACTCAGGCAGGGTAGGGGACACTGAAGCTTTCTTT
TRBD1 | . | TRBJ1-5 | TRBV6-5 | 15 | CASSYSRDRYQPQHF | TGTGCCAGCAGTTACTCGAGGGACAGGTATCAGCCCCAGCATTTT
. | few | TRBJ2-1 | TRBV29-1 | 12 | CSVAALRVEQFF | TGCAGCGTTGCCGCACTCCGGGTGGAGCAGTTCTTC
. | many | TRBJ1-5 | TRBV20-1 | 13 | CSASVRADQPQHF | TGCAGTGCTAGTGTCAGAGCAGATCAGCCCCAGCATTTT
. | . | TRBJ2-5 | TRBV6-1 | 14 | CASSKNTGSRNAYF | TGTGCCAGCAGTAAAAATACAGGGTCTCGGAATGCGTACTTC
. | . | TRBJ2-7 | TRBV15 | 13 | CATSRVKDYEQYF | TGTGCCACCAGCAGAGTTAAAGACTACGAGCAGTACTTC
. | many | TRBJ2-5 | TRBV20-1 | 10 | CSAREETQYF | TGCAGTGCTAGAGAAGAGACCCAGTACTTC
. | many | TRBJ2-2 | TRBV6-1 | 12 | CASSRWAGELFF | TGTGCCAGCAGTCGTTGGGCCGGGGAGCTGTTTTTT
TRBD2 | few | TRBJ2-1 | TRBV7-8 | 16 | CASSWVTAGGPNEQFF | TGTGCCAGCAGCTGGGTAACAGCGGGGGGGCCTAATGAGCAGTTCTTC